This record concerns one T cell receptor beta chain sequence. The data derive from a study of blood T cell repertoires in COVID-19. This table comes from immunoSEQ multiplex PCR, and its TCRdb copy is limited to in-frame clones, with some not included. This table holds some 90,000 clones, about 88% found once. Sequenced sample: peripheral blood. This receptor was obtained from a man in his fifties with acute or convalescent COVID-19.

CDR3 loop: CASSRPGQGDSSPLHF. For the CDR3, the DNA is TGTGCCAGCAGTCGACCTGGACAGGGGGATAGTTCACCCCTCCACTTT. This chain joins TRBV6-6 and TRBJ1-6; 10 bases are a match to TRBD1. V was clipped by 5 bases and J by 9 bases; unmatched bases: 10. The CDR3 length is 16 residues. Per the germline V gene, CDR1 is MNHNY and CDR2 is SVGAGI (reference sequence).